This T cell receptor beta chain emerged from a study of T cell clonotyping in hematopoietic cell transplantation. Study-level points and caveats: At the given depth, recipient repertoires were over 97% de novo clonotypes. Recipient TCR diversity dropped after transplant; expanded clonotypes rose from day 30 to 180.

The CDR3 contains 12 residues. Germline V gene data show CDR1 as SGHTA and CDR2 as FQGNSA. The V end lost 1 base, the J end lost 10 bases, and 10 bases lay between the germline ends. Sequencing was performed with immunoSEQ multiplex PCR; in TCRdb, only in-frame clones are kept and a portion is missing. The sample consists of under 10,000 clones, about 86% of them appearing once. Notes on this clone: Its matching antigen is unknown.

This clonotype originated in a human patient who had an allogeneic stem cell transplant, so the T cells may come from the graft donor. The donor label of this sample is uncertain. Some clones in this sample may be carry-over from other donors' samples. V and J are TRBV7-2 and TRBJ2-5; D is uncertain. Sequenced material: PBMCs, taken 180 days after allogeneic stem cell transplant. CDR3 DNA: TGTGCCAGCAGCTTAGGTTTGTCAATCCAGTACTTC. It translates to CASSLGLSIQYF.